This TCR beta chain came from a study of CD8+CD57+ T cells in acquired aplastic anemia. The CDR3 runs to 14 residues. V was cut by 1 base and J by 2 bases, with 8 bases left in between. The germline V gene encodes CDR1 SEHNR and CDR2 FQNEAQ (reference sequence). TCR beta VDJ and CDR3 were profiled, and genomic DNA was the template. Each CDR3 protein is one row after TCRdb ran MiXCR on the reads. The sample holds 150,000 to 200,000 distinct CDR3 sequences, over 60% seen once. This clonotype was observed a single time. Sequencing used sorted CD4+, CD8+, or CD8+CD57+ T cells (not recorded which) from PBMCs. The gene calls are TRBV7-9 and TRBJ2-5, with a possible D match to TRBD1 (6 bases). This receptor was obtained from a human donor with severe aplastic anemia or a healthy control (not recorded which). In nucleotides, the CDR3 is TGTGCCAGCAGCTTAGGGGACATACAAGAGACCCAGTACTTC. Translation gives CASSLGDIQETQYF.